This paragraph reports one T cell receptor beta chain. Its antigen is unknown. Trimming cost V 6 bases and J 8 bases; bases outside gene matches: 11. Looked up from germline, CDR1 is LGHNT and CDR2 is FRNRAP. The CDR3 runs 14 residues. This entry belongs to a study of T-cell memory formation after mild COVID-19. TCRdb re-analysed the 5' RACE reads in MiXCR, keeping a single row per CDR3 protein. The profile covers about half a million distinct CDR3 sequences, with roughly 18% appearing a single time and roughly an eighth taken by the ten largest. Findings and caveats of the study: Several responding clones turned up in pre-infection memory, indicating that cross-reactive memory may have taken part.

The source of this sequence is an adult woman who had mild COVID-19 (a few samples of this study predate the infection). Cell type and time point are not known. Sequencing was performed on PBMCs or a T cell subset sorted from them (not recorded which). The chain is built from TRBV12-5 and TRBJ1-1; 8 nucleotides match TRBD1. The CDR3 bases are TGTGCTAGTGGCCTGGCAGGGGGCCTTACCGAAGCTTTCTTT. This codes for CASGLAGGLTEAFF.